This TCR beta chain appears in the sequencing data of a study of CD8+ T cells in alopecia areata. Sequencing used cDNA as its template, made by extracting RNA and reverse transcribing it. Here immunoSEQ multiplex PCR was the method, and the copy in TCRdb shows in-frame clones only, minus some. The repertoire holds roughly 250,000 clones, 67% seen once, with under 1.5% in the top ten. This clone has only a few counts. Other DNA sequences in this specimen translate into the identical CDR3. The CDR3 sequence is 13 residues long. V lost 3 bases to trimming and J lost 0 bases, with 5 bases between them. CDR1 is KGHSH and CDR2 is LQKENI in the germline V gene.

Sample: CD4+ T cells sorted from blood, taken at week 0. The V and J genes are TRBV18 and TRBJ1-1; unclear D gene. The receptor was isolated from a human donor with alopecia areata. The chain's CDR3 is CASSPELNTEAFF. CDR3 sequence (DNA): TGTGCCAGCTCACCGGAACTGAACACTGAAGCTTTCTTT. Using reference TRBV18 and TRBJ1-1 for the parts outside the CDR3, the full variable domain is NAGVMQNPRHLVRRRGQEARLRCSPMKGHSHVYWYRQLPEEGLKFMVYLQKENIIDESGMPKERFSAEFPKEGPSILRIQQVVRGDSAAYFCASSPELNTEAFFGQGTRLTVV.